This T cell receptor (beta chain) was identified in a study of blood T cell repertoires in COVID-19. Data came from immunoSEQ multiplex PCR; TCRdb stores just in-frame clones and leaves some out. The data hold 350,000 to 400,000 clones, with more than 85% observed a single time. The CDR3 runs 15 residues. CDR1 is GTSNPN and CDR2 is SVGIG in the germline V gene (reference sequence). Trimming left V 4 bases short and J 1 base short, with 11 bases between. This study enrolled people aged 18 to 89 from 20 to 25 US geographic areas. The specimen sequenced was PBMCs or T cells enriched from blood (not recorded which). The TCR comes from a woman in her thirties or forties who had been exposed to COVID-19. This chain links TRBV30 with TRBJ2-6; D is unresolved. CDR3 in amino acids: CAWNSVLSGANVLTF. CDR3 nucleotides: TGTGCCTGGAACTCGGTCCTATCTGGGGCCAACGTCCTGACTTTC.